Sequencing of this T cell receptor beta chain was carried out in a study of T cells in narcolepsy. Overall study results and limits: Healthy controls reportedly lacked the autoreactive clonotypes serially found in patients' blood.

Profiling relied on immunoSEQ multiplex PCR, and the TCRdb table lists in-frame clones only, not all of them. The sample holds roughly 38,000 clones, around 85% seen once. Germline V gene data show CDR1 as MNHNS and CDR2 as SASEGT. The CDR3 length is 14 residues. Trimming shortened V by 1 base and J by 8 bases, and 11 bases separated the two germline ends. A single count supports this clone. No antigen is known for it. The chain combines TRBV6-1 with TRBJ1-4; no firm D call. The sample was CD45RA- memory CD4+ T cells from PBMCs. The receptor was isolated from a human donor with narcolepsy. CDR3 coding DNA: TGTGCCAGCAGTGAAGGGGCAGTCGTAGAAAAACTGTTTTTT. It specifies CASSEGAVVEKLFF.